The 13 T cell receptor beta chains reported below all come from one sample, sequenced in a study of Ad26.COV2.S vaccination and SARS-CoV-2 variants. The treatment here: some 20 received Ad26.COV2.S at low or high dose, single or two shots; about 5 received placebo; per-sample allocation not given. Following the first vaccine or placebo injection, samples were taken on day 63. The protocol was immunoSEQ multiplex PCR, while the TCRdb copy is restricted to in-frame clones and leaves out a portion. The profile covers about 420,000 clones, with 85% to 90% appearing a single time and roughly 4% taken by the ten largest. The sequencing used peripheral blood, collected in a trial of Ad26.COV2.S vaccine versus placebo. Receptors originate from a person between 18 and 59 years old who received the Ad26.COV2.S COVID-19 vaccine or a placebo.

The rearrangement uses TRBV5-6 and TRBJ1-1; the match to TRBD1 covers 7 bases. V gave up 4 bases and J gave up 0 bases; unmatched junction bases: 6. Germline CDR1 reads SGHDT; CDR2 reads YYEEEE. The length of the CDR3 is 15 residues. DNA for the CDR3: TGTGCCAGCAGCCTTCCAGGGGGTTTGAACACTGAAGCTTTCTTT. Its translation: CASSLPGGLNTEAFF.

The rearrangement uses TRBV2 and TRBJ2-2, with 13 bases matching TRBD2. Germline CDR1 reads SNHLY; CDR2 reads FYNNEI. The CDR3 contains 17 residues. The junction had 6 bases not matched to a gene; V was cut back by 1 base and J by 7 bases. DNA of the CDR3: TGTGCCAGCAGTGAAGGACTAGCGGGGGGTATAATCGGGGAGCTGTTTTTT. It is translated as CASSEGLAGGIIGELFF. The variable domain in full, with the rest retrieved from reference TRBV2 and TRBJ2-2, is EPEVTQTPSHQVTQMGQEVILRCVPISNHLYFYWYRQILGQKVEFLVSFYNNEISEKSEIFDDQFSVERPDGSNFTLKIRSTKLEDSAMYFCASSEGLAGGIIGELFFGEGSRLTVL.

The chain links TRBV4-2 to TRBJ2-7; perhaps TRBD1 as D (5 bases). In germline, CDR1 is LGHNA, CDR2 YNFKEQ. The CDR3 is made up of 15 amino acids. Deletions cut 0 bases from V and 4 bases from J, with 13 bases between. CDR3 region: CASSQDLQGPYEQYF. The CDR3 DNA reads as TGTGCCAGCAGCCAAGATTTGCAGGGTCCGTACGAGCAGTACTTC.

The chain joins TRBV12-3 or TRBV12-4 to TRBJ2-4; unclear D gene. The CDR3 extends over 13 amino acids. The V gene lost 6 bases and the J gene lost 7 bases, with 13 bases spanning the gap. CDR3 coding DNA: TGTGCCAGCAGATCGTCTGTGGGGAACATTCAGTACTTC. Its translation: CASRSSVGNIQYF.

V usage is TRBV4-1 and J usage is TRBJ2-7; D call uncertain. The CDR3 length is 12 residues. Trimming took off 0 bases at V and 4 bases at J, with 4 bases between the two ends. CDR1 and CDR2 (germline): MGHRA, YSYEKL. CDR3 in amino acids: CASSQEAYEQYF. The DNA of the CDR3 is TGCGCCAGCAGCCAAGAGGCGTACGAGCAGTACTTC.

The chain combines TRBV24-1 with TRBJ2-3; D is undetermined. Germline CDR1 is KGHDR and CDR2 is SFDVKD. The V gene lost 3 bases and the J gene lost 3 bases, with 12 bases spanning the gap. CDR3 size: 15 residues. As DNA, the CDR3 is TGTGCCACCAGTGATCCTAGTAGGGTGACAGATACGCAGTATTTT. Translation: CATSDPSRVTDTQYF.

This chain uses TRBV6-5 with TRBJ2-2; D might be TRBD1 (5 bases). The germline V gene encodes CDR1 MNHEY and CDR2 SVGAGI. CDR3 length equals 13 residues. V gave up 5 bases and J gave up 6 bases, with 10 bases separating them. The CDR3 reads CASSTRQSGELFF. The CDR3 DNA reads as TGTGCCAGCAGTACTCGACAGTCCGGGGAGCTGTTTTTT.

This chain connects TRBV30 to TRBJ2-2, with a possible D match to TRBD1 (5 bases). Trimming took off 1 base at V and 4 bases at J, with 10 bases between the two ends. The CDR3 is 14 amino acids. Germline V lookup: CDR1 GTSNPN, CDR2 SVGIG (reference sequence). CDR3 amino acids: CAWSGGLVTGELFF. The CDR3 nucleotides are TGTGCCTGGAGTGGGGGCTTGGTCACCGGGGAGCTGTTTTTT.

This sequence joins TRBV11-2 and TRBJ1-6; D is unresolved. Germline V CDR1 and CDR2: SGHAT, FQNNGV. The CDR3 is 15 amino acids. Trimming shortened V by 5 bases and J by 7 bases, and 15 bases separated the two germline ends. The CDR3 region has the DNA TGTGCCAGCAGCCTCCAAGAGGGAGGGAATTCACCCCTCCACTTT. It translates to CASSLQEGGNSPLHF.

The chain combines TRBV6-6 with TRBJ1-6; D is unresolved. Per the germline V gene, CDR1 is MNHNY and CDR2 is SVGAGI (reference sequence). V lost 11 bases and J 8 bases, leaving 16 bases between the germline ends. This CDR3 region has 13 residues. CDR3 nucleotides: TGTGCCGGCGGACGGGGAGACCATTCACCCCTCCACTTT. Translated: CAGGRGDHSPLHF.

The V and J genes are TRBV19 and TRBJ2-2; 8 positions agree with TRBD1. This CDR3 has 14 amino acids. In germline, CDR1 is LNHDA, CDR2 SQIVND (reference sequence). V lost 6 bases to trimming and J lost 4 bases; unmatched junction nucleotides: 4. The CDR3 here is CASSRTGGTGELFF. The CDR3 DNA follows: TGTGCCAGTAGCCGTACAGGGGGCACCGGGGAGCTGTTTTTT.

The chain has TRBV4-1 and TRBJ2-1, with TRBD1 matching over 7 bases. The CDR3 covers 16 residues. The V segment lost 0 bases and the J segment 3 bases; nucleotides outside the gene matches: 5. Germline lookup yields CDR1 MGHRA and CDR2 YSYEKL. The CDR3: CASSQDLGQNYNEQFF. The CDR3, as DNA: TGCGCCAGCAGCCAAGATTTGGGACAGAACTACAATGAGCAGTTCTTC.

This chain links TRBV6-5 with TRBJ1-1; no firm D call. V lost 10 bases, J lost 1 base, and 16 bases lay in between. The V gene's germline CDR1 is MNHEY and CDR2 SVGAGI. The CDR3 totals 14 residues. This CDR3 is CANRPGRQNTEAFF. CDR3 nucleotides: TGTGCCAACCGGCCCGGACGGCAGAACACTGAAGCTTTCTTT.